The clone carrying this T cell receptor beta chain was picked up a small number of times. Its antigen is unidentified. The data were taken from a study of blood T cells in healthy people across ages. Broader study findings: Unsorted PBMCs prevented conclusive naive versus antigen-experienced comparison.

Looked up from germline, CDR1 is MDHEN and CDR2 is SYDVKM. The CDR3 has 15 amino acids. V lost 6 bases to trimming and J lost 4 bases, with 18 bases between them. Using a J-beta primer mix together with a sample-barcoded 5' primer, a second PCR was run for roughly 6 to 11 cycles. TCRdb independently ran MiXCR on the 5' RACE reads; one entry per CDR3 protein. The data contain 1.8 million or so distinct CDR3 sequences, roughly two fifths of them singletons. Input material: blood. V usage is TRBV28 and J usage is TRBJ1-1; D may be TRBD1 (5 bases). This sequence was found in a human donor in good health. The CDR3 DNA is TGTGCCAGCAGACTCACACCGCAGGGTGTCACTGAAGCTTTCTTT. Its translation: CASRLTPQGVTEAFF.